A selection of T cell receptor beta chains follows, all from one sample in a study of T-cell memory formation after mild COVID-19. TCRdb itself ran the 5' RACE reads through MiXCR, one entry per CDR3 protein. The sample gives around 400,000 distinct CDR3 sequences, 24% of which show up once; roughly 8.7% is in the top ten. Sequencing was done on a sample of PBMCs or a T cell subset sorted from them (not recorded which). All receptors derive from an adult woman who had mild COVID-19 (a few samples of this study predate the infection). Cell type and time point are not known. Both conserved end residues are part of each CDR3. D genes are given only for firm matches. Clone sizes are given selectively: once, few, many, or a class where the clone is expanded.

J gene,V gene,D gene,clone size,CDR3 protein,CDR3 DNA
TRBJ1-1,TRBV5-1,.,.,CASSPMTSGDTEAFF,TGCGCCAGCAGCCCTATGACGTCTGGAGACACTGAAGCTTTCTTT
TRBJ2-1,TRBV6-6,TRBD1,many,CASRRQGAVNEQFF,TGTGCCAGCAGAAGACAGGGGGCGGTCAATGAGCAGTTCTTC
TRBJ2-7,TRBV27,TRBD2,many,CASSSVAGTYEQYF,TGTGCCAGCAGTTCTGTAGCGGGGACCTACGAGCAGTACTTC
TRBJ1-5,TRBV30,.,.,CAWSVSFSSNQPQHF,TGTGCCTGGAGTGTATCATTCAGTAGCAATCAGCCCCAGCATTTT
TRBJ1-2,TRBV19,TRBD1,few,CASSMGQGIYGYTF,TGTGCCAGTAGTATGGGACAGGGAATATATGGCTACACCTTC
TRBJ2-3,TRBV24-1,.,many,CATSDYTDTQYF,TGTGCCACCAGTGATTACACAGATACGCAGTATTTT
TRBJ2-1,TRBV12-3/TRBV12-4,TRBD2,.,CASSRSTSSITYNEQFF,TGTGCCAGCAGTCGCTCGACTAGCTCGATCACCTACAATGAGCAGTTCTTC
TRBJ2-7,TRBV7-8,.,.,CASSNPRGSYEQYF,TGTGCCAGCAGCAACCCACGGGGATCCTACGAGCAGTACTTC
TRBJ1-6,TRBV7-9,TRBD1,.,CASSLAGQGHSPLHF,TGTGCCAGCAGCTTAGCGGGACAGGGACATTCACCCCTCCACTTT
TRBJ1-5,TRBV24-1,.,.,CATSDHNQPQHF,TGTGCCACCAGTGACCACAATCAGCCCCAGCATTTT
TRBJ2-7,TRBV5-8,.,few,CASSVDTGSEQYF,TGTGCCAGCAGCGTAGACACAGGGAGCGAGCAGTACTTC
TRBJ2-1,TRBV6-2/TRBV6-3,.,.,CASQTSYEQFF,TGTGCCAGCCAAACTAGCTATGAGCAGTTCTTC
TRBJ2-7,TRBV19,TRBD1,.,CASGSDRGAAREQYF,TGTGCCAGTGGCTCTGACAGGGGAGCGGCTCGCGAGCAGTACTTC
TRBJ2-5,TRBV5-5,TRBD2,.,CASSEGLAGVRYQETQYF,TGTGCCAGCAGCGAGGGACTAGCGGGGGTCCGGTACCAAGAGACCCAGTACTTC
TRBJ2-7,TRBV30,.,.,CAWRRGGGNEQYF,TGTGCCTGGAGGCGCGGAGGGGGCAACGAGCAGTACTTC
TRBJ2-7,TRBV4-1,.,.,CASSLGRGGLDSYEQYF,TGCGCCAGCAGCCTGGGTCGGGGCGGACTCGACTCCTACGAGCAGTACTTC
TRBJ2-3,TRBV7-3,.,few,CASSLTSKKGDTQYF,TGTGCCAGCAGCTTAACTTCGAAAAAGGGAGATACGCAGTATTTT
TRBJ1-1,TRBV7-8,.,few,CASSSRRQAFTEAFF,TGTGCCAGCAGCTCCCGGCGACAGGCCTTCACTGAAGCTTTCTTT
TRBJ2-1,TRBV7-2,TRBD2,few,CASSSLAGVGNEQFF,TGTGCCAGCAGTTCGCTAGCGGGAGTAGGTAATGAGCAGTTCTTC
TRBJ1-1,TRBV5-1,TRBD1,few,CASRLGQGVGDTEAFF,TGCGCCAGCAGATTAGGACAGGGAGTCGGGGACACTGAAGCTTTCTTT
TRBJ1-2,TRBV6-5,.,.,CASSSREGGMDGYTF,TGTGCCAGCAGTTCCCGGGAGGGAGGTATGGATGGCTACACCTTC
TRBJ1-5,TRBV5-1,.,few,CASSFTVNQPQHF,TGCGCCAGCAGCTTCACAGTTAATCAGCCCCAGCATTTT
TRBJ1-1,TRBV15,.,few,CATSKTGPTEAFF,TGTGCCACCAGCAAAACAGGGCCCACTGAAGCTTTCTTT
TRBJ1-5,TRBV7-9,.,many,CASSLGGIRAEPQHF,TGTGCCAGCAGCTTAGGAGGGATTCGAGCGGAGCCCCAGCATTTT
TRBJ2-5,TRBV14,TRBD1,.,CASSQTGLFRETQYF,TGTGCCAGCAGCCAGACAGGGTTATTTCGAGAGACCCAGTACTTC
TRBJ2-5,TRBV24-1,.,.,CATGEAEYQETQYF,TGTGCCACCGGAGAAGCGGAGTACCAAGAGACCCAGTACTTC
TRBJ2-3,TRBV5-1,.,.,CASSLVGGTADTQYF,TGCGCCAGCAGCTTGGTGGGGGGCACCGCAGATACGCAGTATTTT
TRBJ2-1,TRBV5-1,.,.,CASSLPEAVFNEQFF,TGCGCCAGCAGCTTGCCGGAGGCGGTTTTCAATGAGCAGTTCTTC
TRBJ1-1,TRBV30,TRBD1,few,CAWAGQGNTEAFF,TGTGCCTGGGCCGGACAGGGGAACACTGAAGCTTTCTTT
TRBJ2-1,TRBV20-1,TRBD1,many,CSATGQGAGSEQFF,TGCAGTGCAACGGGACAGGGAGCGGGTAGTGAGCAGTTCTTC
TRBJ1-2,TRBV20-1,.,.,CSARWNYGYTF,TGCAGTGCTAGGTGGAACTATGGCTACACCTTC
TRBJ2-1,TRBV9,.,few,CASSVDGGKYNEQFF,TGTGCCAGCAGCGTAGACGGGGGCAAATACAATGAGCAGTTCTTC
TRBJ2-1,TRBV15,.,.,CATSRDIGVSNQFF,TGTGCCACCAGCAGAGATATAGGGGTTTCAAACCAGTTCTTC
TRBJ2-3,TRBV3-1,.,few,CASSQVARDTDTQYF,TGTGCCAGCAGCCAAGTGGCCAGGGACACAGATACGCAGTATTTT
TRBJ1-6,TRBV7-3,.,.,CASSFSRGPLHF,TGTGCCAGCAGCTTCTCGAGGGGGCCCCTCCACTTT
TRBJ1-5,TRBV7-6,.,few,CASSYGGPNQPQHF,TGTGCCAGCAGCTATGGGGGCCCTAACCAGCCCCAGCATTTT
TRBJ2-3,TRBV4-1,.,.,CASSPLARAGDTQYF,TGCGCCAGCAGCCCGCTAGCTCGGGCAGGAGATACGCAGTATTTT
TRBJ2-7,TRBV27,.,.,CASSSSRGGAYEQYF,TGTGCCAGCAGTTCATCGCGAGGGGGTGCCTACGAGCAGTACTTC
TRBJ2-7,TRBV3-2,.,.,CASSQAPPPGLGYEQYF,TGTGCCAGCAGCCAAGCCCCTCCCCCGGGTCTGGGCTACGAGCAGTACTTC
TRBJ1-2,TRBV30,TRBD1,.,CAWSRTGVGGYTF,TGTGCCTGGAGCCGCACAGGGGTAGGAGGCTACACCTTC